The subject of this entry is one T cell receptor (beta chain). The record originates from a study of blood T cell repertoires in COVID-19. Overall study: Sample material is recorded as cDNA or gDNA derived from T cells, B-cell-depleted T cells, or PBMCs.

Methods used by the authors: Scientists estimated how many nucleated cells there were by amplifying reference gene primers. Some clones are missing from TCRdb's copy, which holds only in-frame ones; the method was immunoSEQ multiplex PCR. For V, J and clone size, that table is used; D and trimming come from the DNA. There are about 67,000 clones in the sample; about 89% occur only once, and under 6.5% lies in the top ten. This TCR derives from a man in his forties or fifties with active COVID-19. Sequenced input: peripheral blood.

CDR3 DNA sequence: TGCGCCAGCAGCCACCACAGGGGTGAGGTCACAGATACGCAGTATTTT. It specifies CASSHHRGEVTDTQYF. V is TRBV4-3 and J is TRBJ2-3, with 7 positions matching TRBD1. The CDR3 loop spans 16 amino acids. The trim removed 3 bases at V and 2 bases at J, leaving 8 bases unmatched. Germline V gives CDR1 LGHNA, CDR2 YSLEER.